This T cell receptor (beta chain) is from a study of blood T cell repertoires in COVID-19. Study-level information: Some COVID-19 samples were acute and others convalescent; all came from the United States, Italy and Spain.

Method: immunoSEQ multiplex PCR; TCRdb's copy keeps in-frame clones and lacks some. The repertoire has 150,000 or so clones, 84% of them found once; the top ten carry 12% to 15%. Germline values: CDR1 SGDLS, CDR2 YYNGEE. The CDR3 is 13 residues long. V gave up 0 bases and J gave up 6 bases, with 9 bases separating them. The source is a man aged 45 to 65 who had recovered from COVID-19. The sample consisted of PBMCs or T cells enriched from blood (not recorded which). The chain couples TRBV9 to TRBJ1-1; unclear D gene. The DNA for the CDR3 is TGTGCCAGCAGCGTAGGAAGCGACCCTGAAGCTTTCTTT. It encodes CASSVGSDPEAFF.